This TCR beta chain stems from a study of control samples from healthy donors and cancer patients. Between the trimmed V and J ends, which lost 2 bases and 10 bases, there was a span of 12 bases. The CDR3 covers 13 residues. Germline CDR1 reads SGHNT; CDR2 reads YYREEE (reference sequence). TCRdb's copy holds only in-frame clones and misses some; the assay was immunoSEQ multiplex PCR. The sample includes roughly 130,000 clones, 75% to 95% seen only once; the top ten take 2.5%. The chain combines TRBV5-4 with TRBJ1-4, with no clear D. This sequence was found in a man aged 18 to 29 in good health. Sequencing was carried out using blood. The CDR3, as DNA: TGTGCCAGCAGCTTTGCGGGAACGGGAAAACTGTTTTTT. Its protein product is CASSFAGTGKLFF.